A selection of T cell receptor beta chains follows, all from one sample in a study of blood T cell repertoires in COVID-19. Sequencing used immunoSEQ multiplex PCR; TCRdb keeps in-frame clones, though not all of them. The table records about 36,000 clones, 81% of them present only once. The specimen was peripheral blood. These receptor sequences come from a human donor in a cohort sampled during active or convalescent COVID-19. The donor label of this sample is uncertain. Each CDR3 is given with its conserved first and last residue. The order of the fields is clone size, D gene, J gene, V gene, CDR3 protein, CDR3 DNA. A D gene is named only where the DNA matches it firmly. Clone size is shown for a subset of rows, as once, few, many or a class of expanded clone.

-	TRBD2	TRBJ2-5	TRBV4-2	CASSQETGGPLGETQYF	TGTGCCAGCAGCCAAGAGACGGGAGGGCCTCTGGGAGAGACCCAGTACTTC
-	TRBD1	TRBJ2-6	TRBV24-1	CATSDFKGQGLSGANVLTF	TGTGCCACCAGTGATTTTAAGGGACAGGGCCTCTCTGGGGCCAACGTCCTGACTTTC
-	-	TRBJ2-6	TRBV11-2	CASSLSVGGRGANVLTF	TGTGCCAGCAGCTTAAGTGTAGGTGGGCGAGGGGCCAACGTCCTGACTTTC
-	TRBD1	TRBJ2-4	TRBV12-3/TRBV12-4	CASSLQGADIQYF	TGTGCCAGCAGTTTACAGGGGGCTGACATTCAGTACTTC
-	TRBD1	TRBJ1-1	TRBV2	CASTRDSPRSSMNTEAFF	TGTGCCAGCACCCGGGACAGTCCTAGATCGTCCATGAACACTGAAGCTTTCTTT
-	-	TRBJ1-1	TRBV7-2	CASSLGQVAAFF	TGTGCCAGCAGCTTAGGACAGGTGGCAGCTTTCTTT
-	-	TRBJ1-2	TRBV19	CASSIAQALANGYTF	TGTGCCAGTAGTATAGCGCAGGCATTAGCGAATGGCTACACCTTC
-	-	TRBJ2-5	TRBV21-1	CASSFAAALQETQYF	TGTGCCAGCAGCTTCGCGGCAGCCCTCCAAGAGACCCAGTACTTC
few	TRBD1	TRBJ2-7	TRBV7-2	CASSSQGAVYEQYF	TGTGCCAGCAGCTCGCAGGGGGCGGTCTACGAGCAGTACTTC
-	TRBD1	TRBJ2-6	TRBV9	CASSVTQGSGANVLTF	TGTGCCAGCAGCGTAACACAGGGGTCCGGGGCCAACGTCCTGACTTTC
once	-	TRBJ2-2	TRBV3-1/TRBV3-2	CASTAGRWTGELFF	TGTGCCAGCACCGCAGGGCGGTGGACCGGGGAGCTGTTTTTT
-	TRBD1	TRBJ1-5	TRBV30	CAWAGGRDQPQHF	TGTGCCTGGGCAGGGGGCCGGGATCAGCCCCAGCATTTT
-	TRBD1	TRBJ1-4	TRBV27	CASSLTLRQGQLFF	TGTGCCAGCAGTTTAACACTCCGACAGGGCCAACTGTTTTTT
-	-	TRBJ1-4	TRBV9	CASSVSGDKDEKLFF	TGTGCCAGCAGCGTATCAGGCGACAAGGATGAAAAACTGTTTTTT